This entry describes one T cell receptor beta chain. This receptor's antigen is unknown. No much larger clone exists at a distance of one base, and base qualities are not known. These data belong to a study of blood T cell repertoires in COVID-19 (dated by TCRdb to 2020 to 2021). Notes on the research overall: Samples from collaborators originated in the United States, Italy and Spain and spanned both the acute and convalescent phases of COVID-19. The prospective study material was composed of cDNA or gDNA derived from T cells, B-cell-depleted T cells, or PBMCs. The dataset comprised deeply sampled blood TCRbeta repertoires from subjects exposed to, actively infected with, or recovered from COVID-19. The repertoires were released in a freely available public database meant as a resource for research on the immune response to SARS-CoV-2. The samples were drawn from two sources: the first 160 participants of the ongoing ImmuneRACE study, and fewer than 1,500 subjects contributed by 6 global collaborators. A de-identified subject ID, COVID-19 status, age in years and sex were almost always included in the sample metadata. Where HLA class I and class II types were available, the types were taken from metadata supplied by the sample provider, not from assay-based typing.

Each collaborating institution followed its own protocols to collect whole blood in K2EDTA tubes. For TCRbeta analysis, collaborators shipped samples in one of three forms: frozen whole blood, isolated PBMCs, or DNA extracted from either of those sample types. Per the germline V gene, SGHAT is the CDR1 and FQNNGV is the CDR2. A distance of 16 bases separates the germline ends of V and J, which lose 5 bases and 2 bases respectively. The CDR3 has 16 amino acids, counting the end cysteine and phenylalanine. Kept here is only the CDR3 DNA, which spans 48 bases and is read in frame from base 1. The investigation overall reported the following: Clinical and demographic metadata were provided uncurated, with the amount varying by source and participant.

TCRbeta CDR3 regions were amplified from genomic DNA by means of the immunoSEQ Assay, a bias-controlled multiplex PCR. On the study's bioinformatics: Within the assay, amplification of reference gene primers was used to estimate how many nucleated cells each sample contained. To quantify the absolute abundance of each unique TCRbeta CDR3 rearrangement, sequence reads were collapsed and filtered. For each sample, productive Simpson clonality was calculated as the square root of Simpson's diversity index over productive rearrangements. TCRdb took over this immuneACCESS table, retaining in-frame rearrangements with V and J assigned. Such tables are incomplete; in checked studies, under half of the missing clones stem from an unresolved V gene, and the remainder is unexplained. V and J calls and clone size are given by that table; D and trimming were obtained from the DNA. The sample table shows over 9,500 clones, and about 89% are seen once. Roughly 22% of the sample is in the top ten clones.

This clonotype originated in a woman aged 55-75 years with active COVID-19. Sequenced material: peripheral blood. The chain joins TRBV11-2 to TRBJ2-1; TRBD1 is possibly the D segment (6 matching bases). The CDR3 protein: CASSVLGGHPYNEQFF. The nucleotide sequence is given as TGTGCCAGCAGCGTACTTGGGGGCCATCCCTACAATGAGCAGTTCTTC.